By share, the clone carrying this T cell receptor beta chain counts as medium-sized. Antigen unknown. The data derive from a study of early T cells in non-severe SARS-CoV-2 infection. Study-wide background: Chains were unpaired, as sequencing was done on bulk RNA from unsorted whole blood. Study-level findings and limits: Matches to VDJdb favored anti-spike CD8 responses and missed private and CD4 specificities.

The V end lost 4 bases, the J end lost 0 bases, and 12 bases lay between the germline ends. The CDR3 runs to 14 residues. Germline V gene lookup returns CDR1 DFQATT and CDR2 SNEGSKA (reference sequence). Researchers tagged individual cDNA molecules with unique molecular identifiers. In TCRdb, the 5' RACE reads were re-called with MiXCR into one record per CDR3 protein. The sample has around 20,000 distinct CDR3 sequences; 4% are singletons. Sequencing input: whole blood. The sequence was collected from an adult who was a healthcare worker with PCR-confirmed SARS-CoV-2 infection or an uninfected control (not recorded which). V gene TRBV20-1 combines with J gene TRBJ1-1; TRBD1 might be the D (6 bases). CDR3: CSATKDSLNTEAFF. The CDR3 coding sequence is TGCAGTGCTACCAAGGACAGTTTGAACACTGAAGCTTTCTTT.